The entry below gives a single TCR beta chain sequence along with its context. Its antigen is currently unknown. The sample belongs to a study of radiotherapy plus CTLA-4 blockade in lung cancer. The overall study: Disease control reached roughly 33%, with objective responses in around 20%.

The CDR3 sequence is 17 residues long. V was clipped by 6 bases and J by 7 bases; unmatched bases: 12. Germline CDR1 reads LNHDA; CDR2 reads SQIVND (reference sequence). The data were produced by immunoSEQ multiplex PCR, yet TCRdb's version contains in-frame clones alone and is incomplete. Of tens of thousands of clones in the sample, roughly 72% were seen once. In chemo-refractory metastatic non-small-cell lung cancer, patients got ipilimumab CTLA-4 blockade together with focal radiation. Study-wide findings and caveats: Once radiotherapy plus ipilimumab had been given, TCR clones derived from tumor expanded in blood. Increased serum interferon-beta after radiation also reportedly predicted response strongly.

The TCR was taken from a human donor with non-small cell lung cancer who had stable disease on radiotherapy plus ipilimumab. The chain is built from TRBV19 and TRBJ1-6; 10 bases fit TRBD1. The sequencing used peripheral blood, collected from a patient treated with radiotherapy plus ipilimumab. CDR3: CASREIAGTGVNSPLHF. CDR3 coding DNA: TGTGCCAGTAGGGAAATTGCCGGGACAGGGGTCAATTCACCCCTCCACTTT. Variable domain in full (rest from reference TRBV19 and TRBJ1-6): DGGITQSPKYLFRKEGQNVTLSCEQNLNHDAMYWYRQDPGQGLRLIYYSQIVNDFQKGDIAEGYSVSREKKESFPLTVTSAQKNPTAFYLCASREIAGTGVNSPLHFGNGTRLTVT.